One TCR beta chain is described in this entry. Its cognate antigen is unknown. Carried by the TCR beta cDNA libraries were unique molecular identifiers. Approximately 500,000 cDNA molecules were recovered from an input of roughly 0.95 to 10 million T cells. TCRdb called the PCR reads again in MiXCR, with one record for every CDR3 protein. Here the sample spans approximately 730,000 distinct CDR3 sequences, around 45% being singletons. This entry belongs to a study of post-analysis software for immune sequencing data. In the study overall: Patients with relapsing-remitting, secondary progressive and progressive-relapsing multiple sclerosis courses were all represented.

Points from the study as a whole: The F measure placed samples prepared in the same batch into strongly shared clusters. When patients were compared with controls, a handful of TRBV segments were more frequent, TRBV5-6, TRBV5-1 and TRBV20-1 among them. Those with multiple sclerosis, the patient group, showed significantly lower normalized Chao1 diversity than controls.

This CDR3 contains 18 residues. Germline CDR1 and CDR2: KGHDR and SFDVKD. Trimming removed 4 bases from V and 2 bases from J, with 20 bases in between. Sequences were obtained from blood. This TCR came from a girl aged 5-17 years with multiple sclerosis. The chain carries TRBV24-1 and TRBJ2-1, with D tentatively TRBD1 or TRBD2 (5 bases each). CDR3 loop: CATSDRTPGRTTYNEQFF. In DNA, the CDR3 is TGTGCCACCAGTGACCGAACCCCGGGACGGACAACCTACAATGAGCAGTTCTTC.